This TCR beta chain stems from a study of T cells in Graves' hyperthyroidism and ophthalmopathy. Study-level information: Blood was drawn when the patient was first diagnosed and still untreated. Study results and caveats: Blood held most thyroid clonotypes expanded above 0.001 frequency.

This clonotype has only a few counts. Its antigen remains unknown. Participants, patients aged 18 to 65, had newly diagnosed hyperthyroidism with a duration under 2 months. This blood was taken when hyperthyroidism was first diagnosed, before any ophthalmopathy symptoms existed. Researchers took RNA transcripts and amplified the TCR beta CDR3 regions from them. In the first-round RT-PCR of the TCR CDR3, the HTBI primer set was used. TCRdb re-derived calls from the multiplex PCR reads in MiXCR, one entry per CDR3 protein. The table includes approximately 400,000 distinct CDR3 sequences, roughly 13% detected once. CDR3 length: 12 residues. The V end lost 5 bases, the J end lost 4 bases, and 6 bases lay between the germline ends. CDR1 and CDR2 (germline): SGHDN, FVKESK.

The clonotype was recovered from a man aged 30-40 years with Graves' hyperthyroidism that later progressed to Graves' ophthalmopathy. This chain links TRBV14 with TRBJ2-1; D gene unclear. Input material: blood. The CDR3 protein is CASSIQYNEQFF. DNA for the CDR3: TGTGCCAGCAGCATACAGTACAATGAGCAGTTCTTC.